Listed below are T cell receptor beta chains from one sample, sequenced in a study of blood T cell repertoires in COVID-19. The protocol was immunoSEQ multiplex PCR, while the TCRdb copy is restricted to in-frame clones and leaves out a portion. This table has some 120,000 clones, 85% appearing once. Sequencing was carried out using peripheral blood. The receptors here all came from a human donor in a cohort sampled during active COVID-19. Both conserved end residues are part of each CDR3. D genes are given only for firm matches. Only some rows state a clone size, as once, few, many or a class for expanded clones.

TRBJ1-1 | . | TRBV19 | . | CASSPGTTARFEAFF | TGTGCCAGTAGTCCCGGGACAACAGCTCGGTTTGAAGCTTTCTTT
TRBJ2-5 | TRBD1 | TRBV7-6 | . | CASSPGQVQGTQYF | TGTGCCAGCAGCCCGGGACAGGTCCAAGGGACCCAGTACTTC
TRBJ1-6 | . | TRBV19 | . | CASSISSAGALKSPLHF | TGTGCCAGTAGTATTAGTTCGGCAGGGGCATTAAAATCACCCCTCCACTTT
TRBJ1-2 | TRBD1 | TRBV4-1 | . | CASSRLQGARGYTF | TGCGCCAGCAGCCGTCTACAGGGGGCGCGTGGCTACACCTTC
TRBJ1-2 | . | TRBV6-2/TRBV6-3 | few | CASSPGNYGYTF | TGTGCCAGCAGTCCCGGGAACTATGGCTACACCTTC
TRBJ2-1 | TRBD2 | TRBV2 | . | CASSGSQRGWGEQFF | TGTGCCAGCAGTGGTTCGCAGCGGGGGTGGGGTGAGCAGTTCTTC
TRBJ1-2 | . | TRBV29-1 | . | CSVETSVIHYTF | TGCAGCGTTGAAACCAGCGTGATCCACTACACCTTC
TRBJ1-3 | . | TRBV11-3 | once | CASSLETGVSSGNTIYF | TGTGCCAGCAGCTTAGAAACAGGAGTAAGCTCTGGAAACACCATATATTTT
TRBJ1-2 | . | TRBV27 | few | CASSLSGGYGYTF | TGTGCCAGCAGTTTATCAGGGGGCTATGGCTACACCTTC
TRBJ1-3 | . | TRBV19 | . | CASSSGKNTIYF | TGTGCCAGTAGCTCCGGGAAAAACACCATATATTTT
TRBJ2-3 | . | TRBV30 | . | CAWGQNSPDTQYF | TGTGCCTGGGGACAGAACTCCCCAGATACGCAGTATTTT
TRBJ2-1 | . | TRBV7-8 | . | CASSLRAGPSNEQFF | TGTGCCAGCAGTCTTCGGGCGGGGCCATCAAATGAGCAGTTCTTC